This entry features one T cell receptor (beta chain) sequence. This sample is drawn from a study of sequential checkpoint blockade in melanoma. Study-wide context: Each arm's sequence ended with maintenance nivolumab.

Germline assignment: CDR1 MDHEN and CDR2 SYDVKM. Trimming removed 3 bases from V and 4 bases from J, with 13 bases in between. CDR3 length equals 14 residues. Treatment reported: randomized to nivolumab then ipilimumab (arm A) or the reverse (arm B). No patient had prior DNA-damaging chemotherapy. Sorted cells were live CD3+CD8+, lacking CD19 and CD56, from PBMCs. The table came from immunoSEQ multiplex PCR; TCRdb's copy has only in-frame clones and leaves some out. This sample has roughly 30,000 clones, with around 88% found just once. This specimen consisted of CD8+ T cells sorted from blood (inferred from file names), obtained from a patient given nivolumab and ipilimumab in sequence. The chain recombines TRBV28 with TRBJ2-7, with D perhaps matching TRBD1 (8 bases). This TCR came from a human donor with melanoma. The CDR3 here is CASSFNRGGYEQYF. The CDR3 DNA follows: TGTGCCAGCAGTTTTAACAGGGGGGGTTACGAGCAGTACTTC. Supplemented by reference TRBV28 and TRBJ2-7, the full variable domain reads DVKVTQSSRYLVKRTGEKVFLECVQDMDHENMFWYRQDPGLGLRLIYFSYDVKMKEKGDIPEGYSVSREKKERFSLILESASTNQTSMYLCASSFNRGGYEQYFGPGTRLTVT.